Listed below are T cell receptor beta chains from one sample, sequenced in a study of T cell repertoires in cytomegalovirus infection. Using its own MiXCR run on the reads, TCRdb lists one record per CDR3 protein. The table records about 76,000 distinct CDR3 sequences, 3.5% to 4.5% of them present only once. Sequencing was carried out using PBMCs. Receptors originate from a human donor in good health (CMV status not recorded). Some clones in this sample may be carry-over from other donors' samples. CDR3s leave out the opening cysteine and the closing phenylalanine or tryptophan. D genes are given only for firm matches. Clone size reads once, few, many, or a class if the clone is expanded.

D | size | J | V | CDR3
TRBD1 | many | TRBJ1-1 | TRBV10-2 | ASRGTGRNTEAF
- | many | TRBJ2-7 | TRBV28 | ASRDTTYEQY
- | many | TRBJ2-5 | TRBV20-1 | SASGRGQETQY
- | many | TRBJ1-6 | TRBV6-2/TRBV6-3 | ASDRRGTHLNYNSPLH
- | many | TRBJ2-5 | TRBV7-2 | ASSLGRTVLSGETQY
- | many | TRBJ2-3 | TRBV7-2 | ASSLDGYSTDTQY
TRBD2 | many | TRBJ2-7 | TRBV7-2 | ASSPPGGVALEQY
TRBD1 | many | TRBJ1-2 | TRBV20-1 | SAAVGTGDYGYT
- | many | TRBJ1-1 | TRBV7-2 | ASSFANTEAF
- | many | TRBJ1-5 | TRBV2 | ASSEAIGNQPQH
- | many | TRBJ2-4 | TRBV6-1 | ASSERARQSKNIQY
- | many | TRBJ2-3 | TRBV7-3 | ASSLSILADTQY
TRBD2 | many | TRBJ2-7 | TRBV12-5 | ASGLHLGLAGYEQY
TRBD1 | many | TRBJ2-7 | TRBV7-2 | ASSLYRGSEQY
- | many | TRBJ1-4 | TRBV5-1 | ASSRGQLATNEKLF
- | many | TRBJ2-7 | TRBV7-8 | ASSSRLRDGSYEQY
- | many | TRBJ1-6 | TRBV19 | ASRNTGSAPLH
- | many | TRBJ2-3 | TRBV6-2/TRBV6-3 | ASRTDSRPRSGTQY
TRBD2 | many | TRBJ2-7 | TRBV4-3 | ASSQASGGANLHEQY
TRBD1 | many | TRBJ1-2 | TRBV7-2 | ASSSDRVGYGYT
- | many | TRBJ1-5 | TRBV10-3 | AISEGLSNQPQH
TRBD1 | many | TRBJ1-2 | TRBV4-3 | ASSQEGTGDYGYT
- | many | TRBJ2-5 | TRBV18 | ASSPLNQETQY
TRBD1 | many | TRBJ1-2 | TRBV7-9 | ASSTPGGTADGYT
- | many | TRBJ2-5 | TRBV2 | ASSADQY
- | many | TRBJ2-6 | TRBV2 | ASRGLSSGANVLT
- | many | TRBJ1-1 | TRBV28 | ATKVTLMTEAF
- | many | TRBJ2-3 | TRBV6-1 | ASSYSRTGRADTQY
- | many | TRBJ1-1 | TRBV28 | ASSHTTGSWSEAF
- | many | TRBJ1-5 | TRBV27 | ASSPGTRNQPQH
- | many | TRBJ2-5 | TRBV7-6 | ASSSPQTGIQETQY
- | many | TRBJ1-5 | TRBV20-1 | SARDPGDWGNQPQH
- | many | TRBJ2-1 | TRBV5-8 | ASSLKFGNEQF
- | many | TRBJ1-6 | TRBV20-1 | SASNQAIHSPLH
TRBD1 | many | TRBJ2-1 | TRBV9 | ASSLNGQGPYNEQF
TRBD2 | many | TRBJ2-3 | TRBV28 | ASSLWRGTTDTQY
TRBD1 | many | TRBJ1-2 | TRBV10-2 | ASRIGTAYGYT
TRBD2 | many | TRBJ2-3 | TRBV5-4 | ASSTRTSGGLTDTQY
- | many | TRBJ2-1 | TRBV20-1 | SARAQGNEQF
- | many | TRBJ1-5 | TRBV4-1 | ASSQVVTSPQH
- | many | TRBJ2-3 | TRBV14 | ASSPRGFTQY
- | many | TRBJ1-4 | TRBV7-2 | ASSWGTWSTGEKLF
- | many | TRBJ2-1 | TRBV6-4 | ASSGESSYNEQF
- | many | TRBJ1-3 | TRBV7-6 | ASSLAPQVSGNTIY
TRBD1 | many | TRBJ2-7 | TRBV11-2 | ASSTNRGYREQY
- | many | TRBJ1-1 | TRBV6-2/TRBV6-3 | ASSPSKERGTEAF
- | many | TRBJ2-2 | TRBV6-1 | ASSPTQTLTGELF
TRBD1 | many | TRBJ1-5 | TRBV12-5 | ASGFHAGTDSLEVCNQPQH
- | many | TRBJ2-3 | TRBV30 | AWIPFGGSTDTQY